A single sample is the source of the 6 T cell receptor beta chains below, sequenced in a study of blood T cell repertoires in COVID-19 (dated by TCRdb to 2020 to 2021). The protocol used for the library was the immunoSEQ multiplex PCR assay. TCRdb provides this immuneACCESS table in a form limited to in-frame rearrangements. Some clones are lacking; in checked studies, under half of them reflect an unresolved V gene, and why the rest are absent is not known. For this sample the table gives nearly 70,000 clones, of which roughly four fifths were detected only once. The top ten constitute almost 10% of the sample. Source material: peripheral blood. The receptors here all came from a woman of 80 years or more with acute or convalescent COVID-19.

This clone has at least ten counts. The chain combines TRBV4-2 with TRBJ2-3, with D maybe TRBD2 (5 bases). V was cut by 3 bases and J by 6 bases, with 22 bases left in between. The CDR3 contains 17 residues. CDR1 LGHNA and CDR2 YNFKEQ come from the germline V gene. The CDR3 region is CASSHDLWKDSPDTQYF. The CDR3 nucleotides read TGTGCCAGCAGCCACGATCTCTGGAAGGACTCCCCTGATACGCAGTATTTT.

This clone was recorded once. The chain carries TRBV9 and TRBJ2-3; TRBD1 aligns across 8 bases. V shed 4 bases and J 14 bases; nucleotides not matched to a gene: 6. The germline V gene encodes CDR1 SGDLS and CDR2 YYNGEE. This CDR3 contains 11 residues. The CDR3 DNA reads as TGTGCCAGCAGCACCGGGACAGGCCGGTATTTT. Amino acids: CASSTGTGRYF.

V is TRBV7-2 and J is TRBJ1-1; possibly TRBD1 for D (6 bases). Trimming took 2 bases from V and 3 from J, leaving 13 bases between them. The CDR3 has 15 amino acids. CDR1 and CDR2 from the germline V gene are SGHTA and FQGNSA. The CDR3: CASSLTRTVYTEAFF. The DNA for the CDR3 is TGTGCCAGCAGCTTAACCCGGACAGTCTACACTGAAGCTTTCTTT.

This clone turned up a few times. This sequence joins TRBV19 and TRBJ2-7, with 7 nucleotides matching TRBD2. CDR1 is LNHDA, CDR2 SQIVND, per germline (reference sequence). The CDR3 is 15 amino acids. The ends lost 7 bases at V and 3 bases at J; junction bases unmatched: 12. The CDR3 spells CASTPGMGGYYEQYF. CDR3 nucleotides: TGTGCCAGTACCCCCGGTATGGGGGGGTACTACGAGCAGTACTTC. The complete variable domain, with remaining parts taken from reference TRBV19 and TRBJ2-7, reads DGGITQSPKYLFRKEGQNVTLSCEQNLNHDAMYWYRQDPGQGLRLIYYSQIVNDFQKGDIAEGYSVSREKKESFPLTVTSAQKNPTAFYLCASTPGMGGYYEQYFGPGTRLTVT.

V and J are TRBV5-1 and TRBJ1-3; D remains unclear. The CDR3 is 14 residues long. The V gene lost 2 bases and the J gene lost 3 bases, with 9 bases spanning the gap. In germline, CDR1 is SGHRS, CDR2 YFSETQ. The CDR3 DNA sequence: TGCGCCAGCAGCTTACCCGGGGATGGAAACACCATATATTTT. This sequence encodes CASSLPGDGNTIYF.

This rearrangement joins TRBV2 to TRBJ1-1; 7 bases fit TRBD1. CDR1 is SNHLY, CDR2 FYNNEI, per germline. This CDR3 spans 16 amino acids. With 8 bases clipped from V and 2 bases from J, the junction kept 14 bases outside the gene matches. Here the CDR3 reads CASPQGDGVTNTEAFF. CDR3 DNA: TGTGCCAGCCCGCAGGGGGATGGGGTGACCAACACTGAAGCTTTCTTT.